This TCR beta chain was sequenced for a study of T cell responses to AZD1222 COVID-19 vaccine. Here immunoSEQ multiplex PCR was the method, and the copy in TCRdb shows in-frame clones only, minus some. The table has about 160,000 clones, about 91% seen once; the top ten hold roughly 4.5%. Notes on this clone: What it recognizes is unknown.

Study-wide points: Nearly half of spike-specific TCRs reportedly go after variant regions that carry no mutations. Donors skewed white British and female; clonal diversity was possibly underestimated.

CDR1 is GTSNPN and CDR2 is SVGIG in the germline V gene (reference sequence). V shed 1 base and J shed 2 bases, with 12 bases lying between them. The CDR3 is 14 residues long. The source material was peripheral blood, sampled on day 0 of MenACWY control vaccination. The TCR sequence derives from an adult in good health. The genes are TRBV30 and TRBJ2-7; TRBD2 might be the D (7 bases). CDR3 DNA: TGTGCCTGGAGTGAAGGAGGGGGGGCCTACGAGCAGTACTTC. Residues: CAWSEGGGAYEQYF.